This TCR beta chain is drawn from a study of cytomegalovirus exposure and HLA in healthy donors. Overall study findings and caveats: Sequencing had likely introduced a cluster of highly shared sequence variants as an artifact.

The PCR contained 60 Vbeta and 13 Jbeta primers. The method was immunoSEQ multiplex PCR; TCRdb's version includes in-frame clones alone and lacks a portion of them. The sample carries about 140,000 clones, about three quarters recorded once. This CDR3 spans 13 amino acids. CDR1 and CDR2 from the germline V gene are SNHLY and FYNNEI. A remark on this clone: What it binds is not known.

V and J are TRBV2 and TRBJ2-5; TRBD2 might be the D (5 bases). The J call may be wrong; the DNA end is better matched by TRBJ2-7. The sequencing sample was made of PBMCs. This TCR was sampled from a male donor in good health and CMV-seropositive. The chain's CDR3 is CASRSGRTYEQYF. In DNA form, the CDR3 reads TGTGCCAGCCGAAGCGGCCGGACCTACGAGCAGTACTTC.